These 18 T cell receptor beta chains came from one sample sequenced in a study of blood T cells in healthy people across ages. Together with a sample-barcoded 5' primer, a J-beta primer mix was included in a second PCR lasting roughly 6 to 12 cycles. TCRdb analysed the 5' RACE reads with MiXCR anew, one entry per CDR3 protein. This sample has 730,000 or so distinct CDR3 sequences, with 40% to 50% found just once. Input material: blood. The receptor set was obtained from a man older than 75 in good health.

This clonotype was picked up a small number of times. J is TRBJ2-7 and V is TRBV6-5; perhaps TRBD2 as D (5 bases). The CDR3 spans 14 residues. Germline-derived CDR1 and CDR2 are MNHEY and SVGAGI. V lost 6 bases, J lost 3 bases, and 15 bases lay in between. The CDR3 reads CASSDRSRGYEQYF. The CDR3 DNA reads as TGTGCCAGCAGCGACCGGAGTCGGGGCTACGAGCAGTACTTC.

Only a few counts were recorded for this clonotype. This chain connects TRBV15 to TRBJ1-5; D possibly corresponds to TRBD1 (5 bases). The CDR3 spans 16 residues. CDR1 and CDR2 from the germline V gene are LNHNV and YYDKDF (reference sequence). V was trimmed by 3 bases and J by 3 bases, leaving 15 bases between them. CDR3 loop: CATSSAQGLLNQPQHF. DNA of the CDR3: TGTGCCACCAGCAGTGCCCAGGGTTTGCTCAATCAGCCCCAGCATTTT.

This clonotype was seen ten or more times. A read error may explain this, as a much larger clone is one base away. The chain recombines TRBV29-1 with TRBJ2-7; maybe TRBD2 (5 bases). This CDR3 spans 11 amino acids. Germline CDR1 is SQVTM and CDR2 is ANQGSEA. CDR3 in DNA: TGCAGCGGTGAACGGGGTGACGAGCAGTACTTC. This codes for CSGERGDEQYF.

This clonotype was counted a few times. CDR3 in amino acids: CASSQRDIGWNEQYF. DNA for the CDR3: TGTGCCAGCAGCCAAAGGGACATAGGGTGGAACGAGCAGTACTTC. The rearrangement joins TRBV3-1 to TRBJ2-4; D may be TRBD1 (6 bases). The end of the DNA fits TRBJ2-7 better, so the J call may be wrong. This CDR3 is 15 amino acids long. In germline, CDR1 is LGHDT, CDR2 YNNKEL (reference sequence).

The chain combines TRBV9 with TRBJ2-1, with D perhaps being TRBD1 or TRBD2 (5 bases each). The CDR3 contains 16 residues. Deletions cut 3 bases from V and 13 bases from J, with 26 bases between. CDR1 is SGDLS, CDR2 YYNGEE, per germline. The chain's CDR3 is CASSGYGTPWRETQFF. CDR3 DNA sequence: TGTGCCAGCAGCGGTTACGGGACCCCCTGGCGAGAGACCCAGTTCTTC.

In regard to this clonotype: This sequence may be a read error, since a much larger clone differs from it by one base. This chain joins TRBV4-2 and TRBJ2-5; TRBD2 matches 8 bases. V was pared by 1 base and J by 11 bases, with 15 bases of the junction left unmatched. Germline V CDR1 and CDR2: LGHNA, YNFKEQ. The CDR3 covers 16 residues. In DNA form, the CDR3 reads TGTGCCAGCAGCCAAGGAATAGGCACTGGCGGGGGGCATCAGTACTTC. It codes for CASSQGIGTGGGHQYF.

The chain carries TRBV20-1 and TRBJ2-7; TRBD2 agrees at 8 bases. The germline V gene encodes CDR1 DFQATT and CDR2 SNEGSKA (reference sequence). V gave up 6 bases and J gave up 7 bases; unmatched junction bases: 23. The CDR3 is made up of 17 amino acids. The DNA of the CDR3 is TGCAGTGCCACAGCCGCGAGGCTAGCGGGCTCCTACAATGAGCAGTACTTC. As protein: CSATAARLAGSYNEQYF.

The chain employs TRBV7-2 and TRBJ2-1; D may match TRBD1 or TRBD2 (5 bases each). The better agreement between TRBJ2-7 and the DNA end casts doubt on the J call. Germline loops: CDR1 SGHTA, CDR2 FQGNSA. This CDR3 region has 15 residues. The chain's CDR3 is CASAPGGSSYNEQYF. The CDR3 DNA reads TGTGCCAGCGCCCCTGGGGGTTCATCCTACAATGAGCAGTACTTC.

This chain uses TRBV4-2 with TRBJ2-5, with 7 bases identical to TRBD2. V trimming: 4 bases; J trimming: 0 bases; junction bases outside the gene matches: 8. This CDR3 contains 16 residues. Germline V gives CDR1 LGHNA, CDR2 YNFKEQ. The CDR3 here is CASSPGIGRYQETQYF. In DNA, the CDR3 is TGTGCCAGCAGCCCGGGGATCGGGAGGTACCAAGAGACCCAGTACTTC.

As regards this clonotype: This may stem from a read error, because a much larger clone lies one nucleotide away. This chain joins TRBV7-2 and TRBJ2-1; 7 positions match TRBD2. The CDR3 is 14 amino acids. CDR1 SGHTA and CDR2 FQGNSA come from the germline V gene. Germline trimming cut 5 bases from V and 7 bases from J; bases unmatched to any gene: 8. The DNA of the CDR3 is TGTGCCAGCAGCGTAGAGTTTAGCGGGAATGAGCAGTTCTTC. Its translation is CASSVEFSGNEQFF.

The chain links TRBV6-5 to TRBJ1-1; a possible D gene is TRBD1 (6 bases). This CDR3 has 17 residues. Germline loops: CDR1 MNHEY, CDR2 SVGAGI. Trimming pared 4 bases from V and 3 bases from J, leaving 21 bases between. CDR3 sequence reads: CASSFSKGDIRYTEAFF. The CDR3 DNA sequence: TGTGCCAGCAGTTTCTCAAAAGGGGACATTCGGTACACTGAAGCTTTCTTT.

V is TRBV7-2 and J is TRBJ2-3; maybe TRBD2 (5 bases). Looked up from germline, CDR1 is SGHTA and CDR2 is FQGNSA. CDR3 size: 17 residues. Trimming took off 1 base at V and 2 bases at J, with 16 bases between the two ends. CDR3 protein: CASSLDVTRGNTDTQYF. Written as DNA, the CDR3 is TGTGCCAGCAGCTTAGATGTTACTAGAGGAAACACAGATACGCAGTATTTT.

V and J are TRBV20-1 and TRBJ2-7; TRBD1 matches at 10 bases. This CDR3 has 13 residues. Losses at the gene ends were 5 bases for V and 3 bases for J; bases not matched to a gene: 4. From germline, CDR1 is DFQATT and CDR2 SNEGSKA (reference sequence). CDR3 loop: CSAWGQGLYEQYF. The CDR3 DNA follows: TGCAGTGCTTGGGGACAGGGGCTCTACGAGCAGTACTTC.

The chain links TRBV7-8 to TRBJ1-5; 9 bases map to TRBD1. The CDR3 is made up of 15 amino acids. Germline-derived CDR1 and CDR2 are SGHVS and FQNEAQ. V shed 5 bases and J 6 bases; nucleotides not matched to a gene: 8. CDR3 amino acids: CASSQWGTGFQPQHF. Here the CDR3 DNA reads TGTGCCAGCAGCCAATGGGGGACAGGGTTTCAGCCCCAGCATTTT.

Many counts were recorded for this clonotype. This sequence joins TRBV11-2 and TRBJ2-7; 10 bases agree with TRBD2. With 5 bases clipped from V and 3 bases from J, the junction kept 7 bases outside the gene matches. The CDR3 contains 15 residues. Germline-derived CDR1 and CDR2 are SGHAT and FQNNGV. The CDR3 nucleotides read TGTGCCAGCAGCCTTACGACTAGCGGGCTCTACGAGCAGTACTTC. As protein: CASSLTTSGLYEQYF.

J is TRBJ2-2 and V is TRBV28; TRBD2 matches at 9 bases. Germline CDR1 and CDR2: MDHEN and SYDVKM. The trim removed 5 bases at V and 7 bases at J, leaving 5 bases unmatched. CDR3 length: 14 amino acids. CDR3 DNA: TGTGCCAGCAGTCTCCTAGCGGGGCTCGGGGAGCTGTTTTTT. It specifies CASSLLAGLGELFF.

The chain carries TRBV28 and TRBJ2-7; the match to TRBD2 covers 8 bases. V was pared by 6 bases and J by 0 bases, with 7 bases of the junction left unmatched. The CDR3 is 15 residues long. Germline V CDR1 and CDR2: MDHEN, SYDVKM. For the CDR3, the DNA is TGTGCCAGCAGGCTGAGTAGCGGGGTCTCCTACGAGCAGTACTTC. This sequence encodes CASRLSSGVSYEQYF.

CDR3 sequence reads: CASSYSAEGDTQYF. CDR3 nucleotide sequence: TGTGCCAGCAGTTACTCAGCGGAGGGAGATACGCAGTATTTT. The V and J genes are TRBV6-2 or TRBV6-3 and TRBJ2-3; weak D call: TRBD2 (6 bases). CDR1 is MNHEY, CDR2 SVGEGT, per germline. The CDR3 is 14 residues long. V was shortened by 0 bases and J by 5 bases, with 9 bases between the two germline ends.